This record looks at one T cell receptor (beta chain) sequence and its context. Its specificity is not known. Vbeta (60) and Jbeta (13) primers were used in the PCR. Sequencing was performed with immunoSEQ multiplex PCR; in TCRdb, only in-frame clones are kept and a portion is missing. The listing records about 190,000 clones. This sample stems from a study of cytomegalovirus exposure and HLA in healthy donors. About the research overall: Roughly 77 million unique TCRs from HLA-typed donors made up an early data release. Findings of the study overall: As a later analysis revealed, most CMV-associated TCR beta chains appeared HLA-restricted. Later analysis placed DRB1 highest and HLA-C lowest in TCR association rates, which differed by HLA locus.

This TCR was sampled from a man aged 25-45 years in good health and CMV-seronegative. Input material: PBMCs.

The CDR3, as DNA: TGTGCCAGCAGTTTGGGAGAGAATCAGCCCCAGCATTTT. Its translation: CASSLGENQPQHF. The chain combines TRBV27 with TRBJ1-5; D gene ambiguous. The CDR3 extends over 13 amino acids. The V end was cut by 3 bases, the J end by 4 bases, with 7 bases between. Germline V gene lookup returns CDR1 MNHEY and CDR2 SMNVEV (reference sequence).